This entry lists 15 T cell receptor beta chains sequenced from one sample in a study of blood T cell repertoires in COVID-19. Clones were sequenced by immunoSEQ multiplex PCR, and TCRdb holds only the in-frame ones, with some missing. Of roughly 48,000 clones listed, around nine tenths are singletons. Material: peripheral blood. The receptors here all came from a human donor in a cohort sampled during active COVID-19.

This chain links TRBV30 with TRBJ2-3; 7 bases fit TRBD1. Germline values: CDR1 GTSNPN, CDR2 SVGIG (reference sequence). This CDR3 spans 15 amino acids. Losses at the gene ends were 1 base for V and 0 bases for J; bases not matched to a gene: 4. The CDR3 loop is CAWSEQGISTDTQYF. CDR3 DNA sequence: TGTGCCTGGAGTGAACAGGGGATCAGCACAGATACGCAGTATTTT.

This clone was detected once. This chain joins TRBV6-5 and TRBJ1-1, with 8 bases that match TRBD1. V lost 0 bases, J lost 5 bases, and 5 bases stayed unmatched. Germline values: CDR1 MNHEY, CDR2 SVGAGI. CDR3 length equals 15 residues. Here the CDR3 reads CASSYSSGGSTEAFF. CDR3 bases: TGTGCCAGCAGTTACTCTTCAGGGGGCTCTACTGAAGCTTTCTTT.

The chain employs TRBV7-9 and TRBJ2-7; tentatively, D is TRBD1 (6 bases). Germline V gives CDR1 SEHNR, CDR2 FQNEAQ (reference sequence). V was trimmed by 5 bases and J by 1 base, leaving 9 bases between them. The CDR3 has 13 amino acids. The CDR3 nucleotides read TGTGCCAGCAGCCCCGGGACATCCTACGAGCAGTACTTC. Translation: CASSPGTSYEQYF.

This clone was seen just once. The chain links TRBV19 to TRBJ1-5, with 7 bases lining up with TRBD1. Germline CDR1 reads LNHDA; CDR2 reads SQIVND (reference sequence). This CDR3 region has 14 residues. With 7 bases clipped from V and 2 bases from J, the junction kept 5 bases outside the gene matches. CDR3 amino acids: CASISQGGNQPQHF. CDR3 DNA sequence: TGTGCCAGTATAAGTCAGGGGGGCAATCAGCCCCAGCATTTT.

This clone appeared a few times. The CDR3 DNA follows: TGTGCCAGACTAAATTACAGGGGAATCCCCTATGGCTACACCTTC. Its translation: CARLNYRGIPYGYTF. The chain is built from TRBV5-3 and TRBJ1-2; 7 positions match TRBD1. TRBV5-3 carries the ORF label, with uncertain function. The V and J ends lost 7 bases and 4 bases, in that order; junction bases with no gene match: 13. The CDR3 sequence is 15 residues long.

This chain links TRBV4-3 with TRBJ2-1; 8 bases match TRBD1. The CDR3 is 16 residues long. V lost 3 bases to trimming and J lost 6 bases; unmatched junction nucleotides: 10. Germline CDR1 is LGHNA and CDR2 is YSLEER. CDR3 protein: CASSQVGQARGNEQFF. CDR3 DNA sequence: TGCGCCAGCAGCCAGGTGGGACAGGCGCGGGGCAATGAGCAGTTCTTC.

The chain has TRBV6-6 and TRBJ2-5; 7 nucleotides align to TRBD2. Germline loops: CDR1 MNHNY, CDR2 SVGAGI (reference sequence). V gave up 2 bases and J gave up 5 bases; unmatched junction bases: 8. CDR3 length equals 15 residues. DNA for the CDR3: TGTGCCAGCAGTTACCAGGACCTGGGAGGGGAGACCCAGTACTTC. Protein: CASSYQDLGGETQYF.

The chain is built from TRBV3-1 (or the pseudogene TRBV3-2) and TRBJ1-4, with D unresolved. The CDR3 runs 16 residues. Germline lookup yields CDR1 LGHDT and CDR2 YNNKEL (reference sequence). Trimming stripped 0 bases from V and 1 base from J, with 9 bases between. CDR3 sequence reads: CASSQDSGVTNEKLFF. CDR3 DNA: TGTGCCAGCAGCCAAGATAGCGGGGTAACTAATGAAAAACTGTTTTTT.

The chain is built from TRBV4-3 and TRBJ2-1; 10 bases agree with TRBD1. The length of the CDR3 is 15 residues. Trimming removed 4 bases from V and 5 bases from J; junction bases left unmatched: 5. Germline lookup yields CDR1 LGHNA and CDR2 YSLEER. CDR3 in DNA: TGCGCCAGCAGCCCAGGACAGGGGGTTCACAATGAGCAGTTCTTC. This sequence encodes CASSPGQGVHNEQFF.

The rearrangement joins TRBV7-2 to TRBJ2-7; D gene ambiguous. The germline V gene has CDR1 SGHTA and CDR2 FQGNSA. V was trimmed by 1 base and J by 2 bases, leaving 12 bases between them. This CDR3 spans 15 amino acids. In DNA form, the CDR3 reads TGTGCCAGCAGCTTAGACCCCGGGTCCCCCTACGAGCAGTACTTC. Translated, it gives CASSLDPGSPYEQYF.

The CDR3 spells CASSLATIDGAQYF. The CDR3 DNA reads as TGTGCCAGCAGCTTAGCGACAATCGACGGGGCCCAGTACTTC. The chain uses TRBV7-9 and TRBJ2-5; a weak D match, TRBD2 (5 bases). V was trimmed by 0 bases and J by 9 bases, leaving 14 bases between them. This CDR3 is 14 amino acids long. Germline CDR1 is SEHNR and CDR2 is FQNEAQ (reference sequence).

The chain recombines TRBV30 with TRBJ1-1, with a tentative D call TRBD1 (5 bases). The V gene lost 0 bases and the J gene lost 8 bases, with 13 bases spanning the gap. The length of the CDR3 is 13 residues. Germline V gene data show CDR1 as GTSNPN and CDR2 as SVGIG (reference sequence). This chain's CDR3 is CAWSVSLRGEAFF. CDR3 coding DNA: TGTGCCTGGAGTGTAAGTCTTCGGGGGGAAGCTTTCTTT. Combining the CDR3 with reference TRBV30 and TRBJ1-1 gives the whole variable domain SQTIHQWPATLVQPVGSPLSLECTVEGTSNPNLYWYRQAAGRGLQLLFYSVGIGQISSEVPQNLSASRPQDRQFILSSKKLLLSDSGFYLCAWSVSLRGEAFFGQGTRLTVV.

This chain joins TRBV12-5 and TRBJ2-3, with 7 bases aligning to TRBD1. Trimming cost V 6 bases and J 2 bases; bases outside gene matches: 5. CDR3 length equals 14 residues. CDR1 and CDR2 from the germline V gene are LGHNT and FRNRAP. Here the CDR3 reads CASGRDSHTDTQYF. The CDR3 bases are TGTGCTAGTGGCCGGGACAGTCACACAGATACGCAGTATTTT.

In its sample, this clone was seen once. The V gene is TRBV4-1, the J gene TRBJ2-2; the D gene is possibly TRBD2 (5 bases). Trimming pared 0 bases from V and 3 bases from J, leaving 8 bases between. The CDR3 has 15 amino acids. CDR1 is MGHRA, CDR2 YSYEKL, per germline. The CDR3 coding sequence is TGCGCCAGCAGCCAAGACGACTATTACACCGGGGAGCTGTTTTTT. It translates to CASSQDDYYTGELFF.

V and J are TRBV5-5 and TRBJ2-6, with D possibly matching TRBD2 (6 bases). CDR3 length equals 20 residues. V lost 1 base and J lost 2, with 22 bases in between. The germline V gene encodes CDR1 SGHKS and CDR2 YYEKEE (reference sequence). CDR3 DNA: TGTGCCAGCAGCTTGTGGGGAGGCAGAGAAAGCGCGGCTGGGGCCAACGTCCTGACTTTC. Encoded protein: CASSLWGGRESAAGANVLTF.